The rows below give T cell receptor beta chains drawn from one sample of a study of T cell responses to AZD1222 COVID-19 vaccine. Measured with immunoSEQ multiplex PCR; TCRdb has only the in-frame clones, and not every one. The sample records around 78,000 clones, around 86% being singletons. Sequencing was performed on peripheral blood, taken on day 0 of AZD1222 vaccination. Receptors originate from an adult in good health. Each CDR3 is given with its conserved first and last residue. The order of the fields is clone size, D gene, V gene, J gene, CDR3 DNA, CDR3 protein. The D gene is left open where the match is weak. The size entry is marked missing in some rows and otherwise reads once, few, many or a size class.

>once|TRBD1|TRBV4-1|TRBJ2-3
TGCGCCAGCAGCCTACAGGGGGCGTATAGCACAGATACGCAGTATTTT
CASSLQGAYSTDTQYF
>once|TRBD2|TRBV18|TRBJ2-1
TGTGCCAGCTCACCACTAGCGGGGGGCGACAATGAGCAGTTCTTC
CASSPLAGGDNEQFF
>.|TRBD1|TRBV7-9|TRBJ2-3
TGTGCCAGCAGCTTGGACAGGGATACGCAGTATTTT
CASSLDRDTQYF
>.|TRBD1|TRBV7-2|TRBJ2-7
TGTGCCAGCAGCTTAGATTCCCTTCTGGGACAGCAGCAGTACTTC
CASSLDSLLGQQQYF
>.|.|TRBV18|TRBJ2-5
TGTGCCAGCTCACCACGAGGACCGGAGGTAGGAGAGACCCAGTACTTC
CASSPRGPEVGETQYF
>.|.|TRBV4-1|TRBJ2-2
TGCGCCAGCAGCCGGGCAGGGGCCGGGGAGCTGTTTTTT
CASSRAGAGELFF
>once|.|TRBV3-1/TRBV3-2|TRBJ1-3
TGTGCCAGCAGCCAAATGGGCTCTGGAAACACCATATATTTT
CASSQMGSGNTIYF
>.|TRBD2|TRBV7-2|TRBJ2-1
TGTGCCAGCAGCTCGACTAGCGGGGGATTACAGTTCTTC
CASSSTSGGLQFF
>once|.|TRBV6-5|TRBJ1-5
TGTGCCAGCAGCCCCGGTCTCTTAGGCCAGCCCCAGCATTTT
CASSPGLLGQPQHF
>.|.|TRBV7-8|TRBJ2-2
TGTGCCAGCAGCTTAAGAGAGTTGGGGGGACAGCGGGAAGGCGGGGAGCTGTTTTTT
CASSLRELGGQREGGELFF
>.|TRBD1|TRBV9|TRBJ2-3
TGTGCCAGCAGCCCATGGGACAGTAGCACAGATACGCAGTATTTT
CASSPWDSSTDTQYF